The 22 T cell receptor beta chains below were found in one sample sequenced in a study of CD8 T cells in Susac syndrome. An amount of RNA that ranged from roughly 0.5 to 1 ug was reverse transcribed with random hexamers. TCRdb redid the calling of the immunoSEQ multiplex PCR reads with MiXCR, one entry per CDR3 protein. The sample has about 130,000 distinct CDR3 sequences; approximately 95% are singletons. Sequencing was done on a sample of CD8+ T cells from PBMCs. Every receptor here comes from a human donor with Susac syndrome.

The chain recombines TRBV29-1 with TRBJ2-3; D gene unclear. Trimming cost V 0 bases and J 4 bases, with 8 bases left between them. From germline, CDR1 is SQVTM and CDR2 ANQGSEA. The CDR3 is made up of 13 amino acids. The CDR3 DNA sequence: TGCAGCGTTGAAGATTATACTTCAGATACGCAGTATTTT. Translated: CSVEDYTSDTQYF.

The CDR3 sequence is CASRAGGQFTYEQYF. CDR3 in DNA: TGCGCCAGCCGAGCTGGGGGGCAGTTTACCTACGAGCAGTACTTC. The chain employs TRBV5-1 and TRBJ2-7; D tentatively fits TRBD1 or TRBD2 (6 bases each). V gave up 7 bases and J gave up 2 bases, with 19 bases separating them. Germline CDR1 and CDR2: SGHRS and YFSETQ. CDR3 length: 15 residues.

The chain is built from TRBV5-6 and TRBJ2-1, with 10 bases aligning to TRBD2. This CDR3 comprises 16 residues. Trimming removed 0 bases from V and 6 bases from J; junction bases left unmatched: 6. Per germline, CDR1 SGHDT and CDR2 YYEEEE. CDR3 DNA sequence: TGTGCCAGCAGCTTGGCTACTAGCGGGATGGCCAATGAGCAGTTCTTC. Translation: CASSLATSGMANEQFF.

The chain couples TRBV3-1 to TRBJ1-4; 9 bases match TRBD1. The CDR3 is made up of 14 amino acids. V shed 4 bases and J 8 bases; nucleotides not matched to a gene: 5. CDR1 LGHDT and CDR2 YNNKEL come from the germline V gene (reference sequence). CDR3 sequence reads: CASSPYRGREKLFF. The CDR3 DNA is TGTGCCAGCAGCCCATACAGGGGGCGGGAAAAACTGTTTTTT.

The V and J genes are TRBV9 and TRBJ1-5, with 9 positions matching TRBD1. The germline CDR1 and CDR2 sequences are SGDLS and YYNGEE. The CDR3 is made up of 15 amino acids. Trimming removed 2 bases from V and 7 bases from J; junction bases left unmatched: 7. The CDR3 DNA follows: TGTGCCAGCAGCGTTGGGACAGGGTCGAGACAGCCCCAGCATTTT. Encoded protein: CASSVGTGSRQPQHF.

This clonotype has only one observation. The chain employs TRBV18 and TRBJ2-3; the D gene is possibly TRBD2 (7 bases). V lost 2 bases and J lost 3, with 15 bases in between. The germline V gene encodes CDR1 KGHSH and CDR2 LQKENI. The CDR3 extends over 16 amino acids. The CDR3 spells CASSPSGGRRTDTQYF. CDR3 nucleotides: TGTGCCAGCTCACCATCGGGGGGCCGCCGGACAGATACGCAGTATTTT.

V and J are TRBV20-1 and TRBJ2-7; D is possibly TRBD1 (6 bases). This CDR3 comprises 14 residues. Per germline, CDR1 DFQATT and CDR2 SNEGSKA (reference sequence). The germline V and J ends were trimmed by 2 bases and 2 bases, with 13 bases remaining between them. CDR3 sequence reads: CSARSSRGPYEQYF. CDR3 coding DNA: TGCAGTGCTAGATCCAGCAGGGGCCCCTACGAGCAGTACTTC.

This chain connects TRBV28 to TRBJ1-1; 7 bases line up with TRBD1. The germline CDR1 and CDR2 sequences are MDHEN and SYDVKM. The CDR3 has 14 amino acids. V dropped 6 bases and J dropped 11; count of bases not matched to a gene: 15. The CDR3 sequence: CASSLGEAGGTAFF. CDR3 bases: TGTGCCAGCAGCTTGGGGGAAGCAGGGGGAACGGCTTTCTTT.

The CDR3 region is CASSTSGSFETQYF. CDR3 DNA: TGTGCCAGCAGCACTAGCGGGAGTTTCGAGACCCAGTACTTC. The gene calls are TRBV2 and TRBJ2-5; 11 bases map to TRBD2. Germline V gene data show CDR1 as SNHLY and CDR2 as FYNNEI. Trimming cost V 6 bases and J 5 bases; bases outside gene matches: 5. CDR3 length: 14 amino acids.

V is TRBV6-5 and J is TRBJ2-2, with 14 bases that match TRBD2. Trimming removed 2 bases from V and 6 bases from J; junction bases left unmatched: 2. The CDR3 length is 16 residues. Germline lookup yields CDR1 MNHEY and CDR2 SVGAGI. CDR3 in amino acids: CASSYGLAGGPGELFF. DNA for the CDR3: TGTGCCAGCAGTTACGGACTAGCGGGAGGACCCGGGGAGCTGTTTTTT.

CDR3 sequence reads: CASRLQEIQFNEQFF. The DNA for the CDR3 is TGTGCCAGCCGACTGCAGGAGATTCAGTTCAATGAGCAGTTCTTC. The V call is TRBV18, the J call TRBJ2-1, with D unclear. V dropped 8 bases and J dropped 6 bases, with 20 bases sitting between them. Germline V gene sequence: CDR1 KGHSH, CDR2 LQKENI. The CDR3 is 15 amino acids.

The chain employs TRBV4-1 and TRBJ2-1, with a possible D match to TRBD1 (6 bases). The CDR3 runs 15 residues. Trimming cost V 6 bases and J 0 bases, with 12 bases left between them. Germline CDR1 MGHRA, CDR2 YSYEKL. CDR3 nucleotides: TGCGCCAGCAGTTCAGGGGTCCTCTCCTACAATGAGCAGTTCTTC. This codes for CASSSGVLSYNEQFF.

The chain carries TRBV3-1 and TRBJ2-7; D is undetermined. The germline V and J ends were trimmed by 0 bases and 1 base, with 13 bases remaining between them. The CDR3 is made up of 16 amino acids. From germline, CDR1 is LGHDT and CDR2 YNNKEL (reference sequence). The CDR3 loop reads CASSQDLVWHSYEQYF. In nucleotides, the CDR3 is TGTGCCAGCAGCCAAGATCTCGTGTGGCATTCCTACGAGCAGTACTTC.

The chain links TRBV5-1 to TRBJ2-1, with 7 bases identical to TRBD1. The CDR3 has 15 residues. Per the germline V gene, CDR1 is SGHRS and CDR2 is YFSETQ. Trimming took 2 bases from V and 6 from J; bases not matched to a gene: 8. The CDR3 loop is CASSLLTGAGNEQFF. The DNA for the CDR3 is TGCGCCAGCAGCTTACTTACAGGGGCCGGCAATGAGCAGTTCTTC.

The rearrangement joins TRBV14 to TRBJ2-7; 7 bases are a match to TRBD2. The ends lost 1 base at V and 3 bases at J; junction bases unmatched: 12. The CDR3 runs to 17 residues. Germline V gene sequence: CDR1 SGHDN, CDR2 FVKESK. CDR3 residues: CASSQGAGALPNYEQYF. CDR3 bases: TGTGCCAGCAGCCAAGGGGCGGGAGCACTCCCAAACTACGAGCAGTACTTC.

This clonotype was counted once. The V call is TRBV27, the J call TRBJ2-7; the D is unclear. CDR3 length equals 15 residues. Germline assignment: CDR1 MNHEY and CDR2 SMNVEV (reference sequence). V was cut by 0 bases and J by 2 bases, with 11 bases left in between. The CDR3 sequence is CASSLSSQRTYEQYF. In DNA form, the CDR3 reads TGTGCCAGCAGTTTATCCAGCCAGAGAACCTACGAGCAGTACTTC.

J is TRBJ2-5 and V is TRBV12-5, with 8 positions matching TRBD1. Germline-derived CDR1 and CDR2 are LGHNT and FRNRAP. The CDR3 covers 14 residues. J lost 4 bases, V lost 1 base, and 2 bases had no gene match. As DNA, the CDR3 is TGTGCTAGTGGTTTGGGGACAGGGAGAGAGACCCAGTACTTC. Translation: CASGLGTGRETQYF. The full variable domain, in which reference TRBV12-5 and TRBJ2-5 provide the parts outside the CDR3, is DARVTQTPRHKVTEMGQEVTMRCQPILGHNTVFWYRQTMMQGLELLAYFRNRAPLDDSGMPKDRFSAEMPDATLATLKIQPSEPRDSAVYFCASGLGTGRETQYFGPGTRLLVL.

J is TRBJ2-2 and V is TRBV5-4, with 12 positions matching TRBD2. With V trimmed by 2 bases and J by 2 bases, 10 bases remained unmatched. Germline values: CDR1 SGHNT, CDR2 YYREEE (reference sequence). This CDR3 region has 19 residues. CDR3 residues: CASSFHYGTSGPNTGELFF. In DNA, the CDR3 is TGTGCCAGCAGCTTCCACTACGGGACTAGCGGGCCTAACACCGGGGAGCTGTTTTTT.

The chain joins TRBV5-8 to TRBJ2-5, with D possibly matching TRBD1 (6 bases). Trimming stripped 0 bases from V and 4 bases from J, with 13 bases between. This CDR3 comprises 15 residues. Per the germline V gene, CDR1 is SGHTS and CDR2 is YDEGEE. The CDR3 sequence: CASSLGQGSRETQYF. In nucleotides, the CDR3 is TGTGCCAGCAGCTTGGGGCAGGGGTCAAGAGAGACCCAGTACTTC.

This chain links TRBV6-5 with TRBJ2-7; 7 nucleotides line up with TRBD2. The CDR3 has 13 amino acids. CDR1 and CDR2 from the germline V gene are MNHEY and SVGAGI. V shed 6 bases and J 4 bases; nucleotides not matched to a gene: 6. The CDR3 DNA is TGTGCCAGCAGCGTCGCGGGAGTGTACGAGCAGTACTTC. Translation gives CASSVAGVYEQYF.

CDR3 in DNA: TGCGCCAGCAGCCAAGTCGGGGGCGGGGAGCTGTTTTTT. Translation: CASSQVGGGELFF. The chain employs TRBV4-1 and TRBJ2-2, with a weak D call TRBD2 (6 bases). This CDR3 region has 13 residues. The V end lost 1 base, the J end lost 7 bases, and 7 bases lay between the germline ends. The germline gives CDR1 MGHRA, CDR2 YSYEKL.

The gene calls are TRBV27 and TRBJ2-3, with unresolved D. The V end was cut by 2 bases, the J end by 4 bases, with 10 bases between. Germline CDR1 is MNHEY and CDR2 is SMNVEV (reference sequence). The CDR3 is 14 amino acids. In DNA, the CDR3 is TGTGCCAGCAGTTTAGTATATCCCCCAGATACGCAGTATTTT. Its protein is CASSLVYPPDTQYF.